These 12 T cell receptor beta chains were all obtained from the same sample, sequenced in a study of T cells after yellow fever vaccination. Via MiXCR, TCRdb re-called the 5' RACE reads, giving one row per CDR3 protein. The sample has 620,000 or so distinct CDR3 sequences; roughly 17% are singletons. Here the sequenced sample was PBMCs, taken about 5 days after the first yellow fever vaccination. These receptors came from a man aged 18 to 29 who received the YFV17D yellow fever vaccine.

The J gene is TRBJ1-4, the V gene TRBV4-1; tentative D call: TRBD1 (5 bases). Germline V gene sequence: CDR1 MGHRA, CDR2 YSYEKL. The CDR3 sequence is 14 residues long. The V and J ends lost 4 bases and 7 bases respectively, with 13 bases between them. CDR3 nucleotide sequence: TGCGCCAGCAGCCTGACTTCGGGGGGTGAAAAACTGTTTTTT. Translating it yields CASSLTSGGEKLFF.

The chain has TRBV27 and TRBJ2-2; either TRBD1 or TRBD2 may fit D (5 bases each). Germline V gene lookup returns CDR1 MNHEY and CDR2 SMNVEV (reference sequence). The germline V and J ends were trimmed by 2 bases and 2 bases, with 15 bases remaining between them. The CDR3 length is 17 residues. The CDR3 DNA follows: TGTGCCAGCAGTTTACTCCCTTCGGGACCTAACACCGGGGAGCTGTTTTTT. Encoded protein: CASSLLPSGPNTGELFF.

In its sample, this clonotype was seen a few times. The chain has TRBV4-1 and TRBJ2-7; TRBD1 aligns across 10 bases. This CDR3 is built from 15 residues. Germline CDR1 is MGHRA and CDR2 is YSYEKL. With V trimmed by 3 bases and J by 6 bases, 8 bases remained unmatched. Here the CDR3 DNA reads TGCGCCAGCAGCCATATAGACAGGGGGCCGGGCGAGCAGTACTTC. Its translation: CASSHIDRGPGEQYF.

This clonotype has only a few counts. The V and J genes are TRBV6-2 or TRBV6-3 and TRBJ2-1; 8 positions agree with TRBD2. The CDR3 covers 15 residues. The V gene end was trimmed by 7 bases and the J gene end by 7 bases; junction bases not matched to a gene: 12. The germline CDR1 and CDR2 sequences are MNHEY and SVGEGT. CDR3 region: CASTNRGGLRNEQFF. The DNA for the CDR3 is TGTGCCAGCACTAACCGGGGGGGGCTGAGGAATGAGCAGTTCTTC.

In DNA form, the CDR3 reads TGCGCCAGCAGCCAGCAGACAGAAGTACGTTCTGAAGCTTTCTTT. Its translation: CASSQQTEVRSEAFF. V is TRBV4-3 and J is TRBJ1-1, with D tentatively TRBD1 (5 bases). The CDR3 spans 15 residues. V was cut by 3 bases and J by 6 bases, with 17 bases left in between. The V gene's germline CDR1 is LGHNA and CDR2 YSLEER.

This chain links TRBV5-4 with TRBJ1-2, with D uncertain. V was shortened by 0 bases and J by 2 bases, with 8 bases between the two germline ends. The CDR3 has 14 amino acids. From germline, CDR1 is SGHNT and CDR2 YYREEE (reference sequence). CDR3 protein: CASSLVGVNYGYTF. The CDR3 DNA reads as TGTGCCAGCAGCTTGGTCGGGGTGAACTATGGCTACACCTTC.

On this clonotype: The junction and the germline gene differ at one end; a read error may be behind it. The chain recombines TRBV14 with TRBJ2-1; no clear D gene. Germline V gene sequence: CDR1 SGHDN, CDR2 FVKESK. The CDR3 is 16 residues long. The CDR3 DNA reads as TGTGCCAGCAGCCCCCGAAGGGCTCGCTACTACTATGAGCAGTTCTTC. It codes for CASSPRRARYYYEQFF.

The chain carries TRBV6-5 and TRBJ2-7; 10 bases fit TRBD1. Per the germline V gene, CDR1 is MNHEY and CDR2 is SVGAGI. The J segment lost 3 bases and the V segment lost 5 bases, leaving 4 bases of the junction unmatched. The length of the CDR3 is 14 residues. The CDR3 DNA sequence: TGTGCCAGCAGTCACGACAGGGGGCTCTACGAGCAGTACTTC. Encoded protein: CASSHDRGLYEQYF.

This clonotype was seen more than once but under ten times. The gene calls are TRBV5-1 and TRBJ1-1; TRBD1 is a possible D gene (6 bases). This CDR3 comprises 19 residues. Trimming removed 4 bases from V and 5 bases from J, with 30 bases in between. The V gene's germline CDR1 is SGHRS and CDR2 YFSETQ. The CDR3 region is CASSRGGFYRVLSGTEAFF. For the CDR3, the DNA is TGCGCCAGCAGCCGCGGGGGGTTTTACAGGGTGCTGTCGGGGACTGAAGCTTTCTTT.

In this sample, this clonotype turned up a few times. This chain links TRBV7-8 with TRBJ2-2, with a possible D match to TRBD2 (6 bases). V was clipped by 7 bases and J by 13 bases, with 16 bases between them. Germline values: CDR1 SGHVS, CDR2 FQNEAQ. This CDR3 is 12 amino acids long. The CDR3 bases are TGTGCCAGCATAGAGAGGAGGGGTGGGCTGTTTTTT. It translates to CASIERRGGLFF. Looking up the rest from reference TRBV7-8 and TRBJ2-2 gives the full variable domain: GAGVSQSPRYKVAKRGQDVALRCDPISGHVSLFWYQQALGQGPEFLTYFQNEAQLDKSGLPSDRFFAERPEGSVSTLKIQRTQQEDSAVYLCASIERRGGLFFGEGSRLTVL.

The rearrangement links TRBV6-1 to TRBJ2-4; possibly TRBD2 for D (5 bases). The CDR3 contains 16 residues. The V gene lost 1 base and the J gene lost 8 bases, with 18 bases spanning the gap. Germline V gene data show CDR1 as MNHNS and CDR2 as SASEGT. The DNA of the CDR3 is TGTGCCAGCAGTGAAGGGTTAAGAGGGCTTCTGGACATTCAGTACTTC. This codes for CASSEGLRGLLDIQYF.

This clonotype was seen many times. The rearrangement links TRBV4-2 to TRBJ2-2; D is perhaps TRBD2 (6 bases). Germline V gene data show CDR1 as LGHNA and CDR2 as YNFKEQ. CDR3 length: 14 amino acids. Trimming shortened V by 3 bases and J by 5 bases, and 10 bases separated the two germline ends. In DNA form, the CDR3 reads TGTGCCAGCAGCCAGGAGGGTCGAACCGGGGAGCTGTTTTTT. As protein: CASSQEGRTGELFF.